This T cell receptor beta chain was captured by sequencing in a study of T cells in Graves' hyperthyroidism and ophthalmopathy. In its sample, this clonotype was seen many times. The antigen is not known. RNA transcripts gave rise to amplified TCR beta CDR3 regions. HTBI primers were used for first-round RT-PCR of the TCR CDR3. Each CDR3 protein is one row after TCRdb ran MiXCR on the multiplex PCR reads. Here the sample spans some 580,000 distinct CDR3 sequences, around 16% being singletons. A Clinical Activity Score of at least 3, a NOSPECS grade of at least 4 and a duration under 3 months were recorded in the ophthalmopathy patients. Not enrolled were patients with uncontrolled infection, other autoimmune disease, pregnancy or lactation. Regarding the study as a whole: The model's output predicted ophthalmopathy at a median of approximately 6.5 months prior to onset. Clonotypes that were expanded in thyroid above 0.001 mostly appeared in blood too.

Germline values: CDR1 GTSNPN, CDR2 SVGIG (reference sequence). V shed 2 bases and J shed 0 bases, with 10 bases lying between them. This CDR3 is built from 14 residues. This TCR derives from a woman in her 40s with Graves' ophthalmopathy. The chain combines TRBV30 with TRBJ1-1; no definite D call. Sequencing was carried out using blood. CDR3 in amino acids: CAWSRHHMNTEAFF. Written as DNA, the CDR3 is TGTGCCTGGAGTCGTCACCACATGAACACTGAAGCTTTCTTT. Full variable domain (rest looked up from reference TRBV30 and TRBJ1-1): SQTIHQWPATLVQPVGSPLSLECTVEGTSNPNLYWYRQAAGRGLQLLFYSVGIGQISSEVPQNLSASRPQDRQFILSSKKLLLSDSGFYLCAWSRHHMNTEAFFGQGTRLTVV.